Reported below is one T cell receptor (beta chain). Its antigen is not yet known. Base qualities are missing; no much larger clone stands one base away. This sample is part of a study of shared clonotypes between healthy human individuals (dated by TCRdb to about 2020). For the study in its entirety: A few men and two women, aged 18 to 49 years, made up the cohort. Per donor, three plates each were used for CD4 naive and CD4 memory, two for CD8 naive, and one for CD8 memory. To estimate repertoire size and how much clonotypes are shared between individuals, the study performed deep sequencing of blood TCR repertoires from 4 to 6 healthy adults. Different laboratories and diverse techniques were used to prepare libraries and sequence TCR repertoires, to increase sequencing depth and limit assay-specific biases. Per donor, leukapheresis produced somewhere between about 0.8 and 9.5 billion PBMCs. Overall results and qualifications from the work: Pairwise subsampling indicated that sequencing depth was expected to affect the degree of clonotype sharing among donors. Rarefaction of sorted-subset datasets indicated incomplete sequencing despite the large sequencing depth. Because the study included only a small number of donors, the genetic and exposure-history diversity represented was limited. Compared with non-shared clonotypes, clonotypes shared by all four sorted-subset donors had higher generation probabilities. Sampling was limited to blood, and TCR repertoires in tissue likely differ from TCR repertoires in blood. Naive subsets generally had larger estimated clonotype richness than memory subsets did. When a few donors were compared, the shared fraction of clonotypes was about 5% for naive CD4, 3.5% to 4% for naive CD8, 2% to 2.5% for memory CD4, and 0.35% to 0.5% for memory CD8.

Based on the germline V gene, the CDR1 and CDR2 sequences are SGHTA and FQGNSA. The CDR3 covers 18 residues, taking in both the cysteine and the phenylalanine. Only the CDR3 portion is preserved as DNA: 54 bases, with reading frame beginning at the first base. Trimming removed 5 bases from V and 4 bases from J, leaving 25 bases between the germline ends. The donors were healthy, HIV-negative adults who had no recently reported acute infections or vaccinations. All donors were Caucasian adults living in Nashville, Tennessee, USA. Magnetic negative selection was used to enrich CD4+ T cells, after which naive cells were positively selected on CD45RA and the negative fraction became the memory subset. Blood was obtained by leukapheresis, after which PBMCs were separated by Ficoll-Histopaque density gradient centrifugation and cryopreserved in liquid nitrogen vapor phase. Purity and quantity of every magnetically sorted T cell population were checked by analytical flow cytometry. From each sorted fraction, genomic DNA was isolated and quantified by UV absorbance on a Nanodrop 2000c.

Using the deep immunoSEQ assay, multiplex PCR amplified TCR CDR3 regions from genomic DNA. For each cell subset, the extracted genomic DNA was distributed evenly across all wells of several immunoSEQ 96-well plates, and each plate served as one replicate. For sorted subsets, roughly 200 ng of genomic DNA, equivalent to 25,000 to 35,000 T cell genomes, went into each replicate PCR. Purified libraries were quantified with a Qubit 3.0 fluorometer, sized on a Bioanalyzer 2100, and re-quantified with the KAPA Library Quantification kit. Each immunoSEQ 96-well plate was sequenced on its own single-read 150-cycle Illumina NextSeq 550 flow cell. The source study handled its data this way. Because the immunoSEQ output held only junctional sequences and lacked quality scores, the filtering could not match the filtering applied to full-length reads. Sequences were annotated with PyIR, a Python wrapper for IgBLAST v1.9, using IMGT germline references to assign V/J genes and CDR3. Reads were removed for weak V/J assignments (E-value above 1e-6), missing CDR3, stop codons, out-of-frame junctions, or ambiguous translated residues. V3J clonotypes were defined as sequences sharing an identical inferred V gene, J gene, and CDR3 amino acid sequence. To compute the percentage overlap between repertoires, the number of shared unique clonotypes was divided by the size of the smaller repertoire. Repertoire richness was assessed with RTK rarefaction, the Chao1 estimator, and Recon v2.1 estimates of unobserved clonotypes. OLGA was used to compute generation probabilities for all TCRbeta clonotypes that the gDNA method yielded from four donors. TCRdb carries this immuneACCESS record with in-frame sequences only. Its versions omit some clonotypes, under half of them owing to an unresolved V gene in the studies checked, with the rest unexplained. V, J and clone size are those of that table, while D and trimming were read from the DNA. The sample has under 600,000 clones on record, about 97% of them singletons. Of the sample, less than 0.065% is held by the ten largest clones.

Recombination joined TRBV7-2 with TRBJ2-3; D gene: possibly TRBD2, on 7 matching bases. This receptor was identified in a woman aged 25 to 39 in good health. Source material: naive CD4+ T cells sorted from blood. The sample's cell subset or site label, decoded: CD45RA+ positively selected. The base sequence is TGTGCCAGCAGCCGCCCGACGTGGGGGGGGCGCATCGCAGATACGCAGTATTTT. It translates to CASSRPTWGGRIADTQYF.